The 22 T cell receptor beta chains below were found in one sample sequenced in a study of blood T cell repertoires in COVID-19. The assay was immunoSEQ multiplex PCR, and TCRdb's table has in-frame clones only and misses some. The sample shows about 150,000 clones, 70% to 90% of them seen only once. Sample: peripheral blood. These receptors originate from a woman aged 35 to 49 with active or convalescent COVID-19.

The rearrangement links TRBV27 to TRBJ1-1; no definite D call. Germline assignment: CDR1 MNHEY and CDR2 SMNVEV (reference sequence). Trimming pared 6 bases from V and 10 bases from J, leaving 18 bases between. The CDR3 sequence is 13 residues long. This chain's CDR3 is CASSRPGAEPAFF. In nucleotides, the CDR3 is TGTGCCAGCAGCAGACCGGGAGCAGAGCCAGCTTTCTTT.

The CDR3: CASSGWARGANDGYTF. CDR3 coding DNA: TGTGCCAGCAGCGGGTGGGCCAGGGGGGCAAATGATGGCTACACCTTC. The genes are TRBV5-8 and TRBJ1-2; 7 bases match TRBD1. Germline V gives CDR1 SGHTS, CDR2 YDEGEE. V lost 4 bases, J lost 6 bases, and 15 bases stayed unmatched. The CDR3 sequence is 16 residues long. The full variable domain, completed using reference TRBV5-8 and TRBJ1-2, is EAGVTQSPTHLIKTRGQQATLRCSPISGHTSVYWYQQALGLGLQFLLWYDEGEERNRGNFPPRFSGRQFPNYSSELNVNALELEDSALYLCASSGWARGANDGYTFGSGTRLTVV.

The V and J genes are TRBV3-1 (or the pseudogene TRBV3-2) and TRBJ1-1; TRBD1 matches 8 bases. Germline V gene sequence: CDR1 LGHDT, CDR2 YNNKEL (reference sequence). The ends lost 5 bases at V and 7 bases at J; junction bases unmatched: 6. The CDR3 runs to 13 residues. The CDR3 spells CASSSHRGGEAFF. The CDR3, as DNA: TGTGCCAGCAGCTCCCACAGGGGGGGTGAAGCTTTCTTT.

The chain has TRBV5-4 and TRBJ2-7; D possibly corresponds to TRBD2 (5 bases). The CDR3 has 14 amino acids. From germline, CDR1 is SGHNT and CDR2 YYREEE (reference sequence). Trimming cost V 1 base and J 9 bases, with 17 bases left between them. The CDR3 reads CASSLSGIKSGQYF. CDR3 nucleotides: TGTGCCAGCAGCTTGTCGGGGATTAAGTCCGGGCAGTACTTC.

The chain links TRBV28 to TRBJ1-2; 7 nucleotides line up with TRBD1. Germline CDR1 and CDR2: MDHEN and SYDVKM. The CDR3 runs to 14 residues. The V and J ends lost 8 bases and 4 bases, in that order; junction bases with no gene match: 10. This chain's CDR3 is CASSVTGTVYGYTF. Written as DNA, the CDR3 is TGTGCCAGCTCCGTGACAGGGACCGTCTATGGCTACACCTTC.

This clone was recorded only once. The J gene is TRBJ2-5, the V gene TRBV12-5; D gene unclear. V lost 2 bases and J lost 4, with 8 bases in between. Per germline, CDR1 LGHNT and CDR2 FRNRAP. CDR3 length: 13 residues. CDR3 sequence (DNA): TGTGCTAGTGGTTTGCCGAACTCAGAGACCCAGTACTTC. As protein: CASGLPNSETQYF.

This chain connects TRBV7-2 to TRBJ1-2; TRBD1 aligns across 8 bases. CDR3 length: 14 amino acids. The junction had 1 base not matched to a gene; V was cut back by 3 bases and J by 1 base. Germline V CDR1 and CDR2: SGHTA, FQGNSA. DNA of the CDR3: TGTGCCAGCAGCTTGACAGGGGTTAACTATGGCTACACCTTC. This codes for CASSLTGVNYGYTF.

This clone has a single count. This rearrangement joins TRBV11-3 to TRBJ1-3, with a weak D call TRBD1 (5 bases). Germline-derived CDR1 and CDR2 are SGHNT and YENEEA. The CDR3 spans 13 residues. The V gene lost 1 base and the J gene lost 5 bases, with 6 bases spanning the gap. CDR3 sequence: CASSLGGRNTIYF. As DNA, the CDR3 is TGTGCCAGCAGCTTAGGGGGCCGAAACACCATATATTTT. Full variable domain (remainder filled in from reference TRBV11-3 and TRBJ1-3): EAGVVQSPRYKIIEKKQPVAFWCNPISGHNTLYWYLQNLGQGPELLIRYENEEAVDDSQLPKDRFSAERLKGVDSTLKIQPAELGDSAVYLCASSLGGRNTIYFGEGSWLTVV.

The genes are TRBV27 and TRBJ1-5; a weak D match, TRBD1 (5 bases). The V and J ends lost 4 bases and 7 bases respectively, with 17 bases between them. This CDR3 contains 15 residues. Germline V gene data show CDR1 as MNHEY and CDR2 as SMNVEV (reference sequence). The CDR3 DNA sequence: TGTGCCAGCAGTTCCCAGGGCCAAGTGGGACAGCCCCAGCATTTT. The encoded protein is CASSSQGQVGQPQHF.

The chain joins TRBV5-1 to TRBJ1-6; D may be TRBD1 (5 bases). V was trimmed by 1 base and J by 9 bases, leaving 14 bases between them. The CDR3 runs to 15 residues. Germline CDR1 SGHRS, CDR2 YFSETQ. The CDR3 here is CASSLKGSQGSPLHF. CDR3 nucleotides: TGCGCCAGCAGCTTGAAGGGGTCCCAGGGTTCACCCCTCCACTTT.

This clone has a single count. CDR3 sequence (DNA): TGCGCCAGCAGTCAATCGTTCCCGACGACAGGGGCCTGCTATGGCTACACCTTC. This encodes CASSQSFPTTGACYGYTF. J is TRBJ1-2 and V is TRBV23-1; TRBD1 agrees at 8 bases. TRBV23-1 is given ORF status, its function remaining uncertain. Trimming cost V 0 bases and J 4 bases; bases outside gene matches: 13. CDR3 length: 18 residues.

This clone was recorded once. The CDR3 here is CASNTGTGEAFF. The CDR3 DNA reads as TGTGCCAGCAACACGGGGACAGGTGAAGCTTTCTTT. The chain employs TRBV11-2 and TRBJ1-1, with 8 bases aligning to TRBD1. Trimming removed 7 bases from V and 7 bases from J; junction bases left unmatched: 5. The germline V gene has CDR1 SGHAT and CDR2 FQNNGV. The CDR3 loop spans 12 amino acids.

The chain uses TRBV7-9 and TRBJ1-2; D gene uncertain. Trimming shortened V by 1 base and J by 8 bases, and 5 bases separated the two germline ends. The CDR3 has 11 amino acids. Germline V gene sequence: CDR1 SEHNR, CDR2 FQNEAQ (reference sequence). The CDR3 loop is CASSLVRGYTF. CDR3 coding DNA: TGTGCCAGCAGCTTAGTGAGAGGCTACACCTTC.

This chain connects TRBV4-3 to TRBJ2-3; 9 bases are a match to TRBD2. The CDR3 consists of 17 residues. Trimming at V came to 0 bases and at J to 5 bases, leaving 9 bases not matched to a gene. From germline, CDR1 is LGHNA and CDR2 YSLEER. The CDR3 sequence: CASSQDGVAGAEDTQYF. CDR3 coding DNA: TGCGCCAGCAGCCAAGATGGGGTAGCGGGAGCGGAAGATACGCAGTATTTT.

This clone was picked up one time. The V and J genes are TRBV30 and TRBJ2-1; 11 positions match TRBD2. Germline V gene lookup returns CDR1 GTSNPN and CDR2 SVGIG (reference sequence). J was trimmed by 9 bases and V by 4 bases; bases with no gene match: 5. The CDR3 covers 13 residues. The CDR3, as DNA: TGTGCCTGGAAAGCTAGCGGGAGGACTGAGCAGTTCTTC. The encoded protein is CAWKASGRTEQFF.

The rearrangement uses TRBV6-5 and TRBJ1-1; 8 nucleotides agree with TRBD1. The V and J ends lost 6 bases and 11 bases, in that order; junction bases with no gene match: 11. This CDR3 comprises 13 residues. Germline V gives CDR1 MNHEY, CDR2 SVGAGI. CDR3 sequence (DNA): TGTGCCAGCAGATTAGACAGGGGAGACGGGGCTTTCTTT. This codes for CASRLDRGDGAFF.

The chain links TRBV19 to TRBJ1-1; 10 positions agree with TRBD1. The CDR3 contains 15 residues. J lost 1 base, V lost 5 bases, and 4 bases had no gene match. CDR1 and CDR2 from the germline V gene are LNHDA and SQIVND (reference sequence). The CDR3 DNA reads TGTGCCAGTAGTGGTAGACAGGGGGCGAACACTGAAGCTTTCTTT. Protein: CASSGRQGANTEAFF.

Only a few counts were recorded for this clone. V gene TRBV28 combines with J gene TRBJ1-2; no clear D. The CDR3 totals 14 residues. Trimming cost V 2 bases and J 2 bases, with 9 bases left between them. CDR1 is MDHEN, CDR2 SYDVKM, per germline. CDR3 bases: TGTGCCAGCAGTTTAGGTGATCGGAACTATGGCTACACCTTC. Translation gives CASSLGDRNYGYTF.

A few counts support this clone. This rearrangement joins TRBV28 to TRBJ2-5, with D tentatively TRBD2 (7 bases). The CDR3 covers 16 residues. The germline V gene encodes CDR1 MDHEN and CDR2 SYDVKM. V shed 5 bases and J shed 5 bases, with 21 bases lying between them. The CDR3 DNA follows: TGTGCCAGCAGTCCGTCCGGCCGTGGGGGGGCGGAGACCCAGTACTTC. Translating gives CASSPSGRGGAETQYF.

V usage is TRBV18 and J usage is TRBJ1-2, with D possibly matching TRBD1 (5 bases). V gave up 3 bases and J gave up 1 base, with 12 bases separating them. The CDR3 length is 15 residues. CDR1 KGHSH and CDR2 LQKENI come from the germline V gene. The chain's CDR3 is CASSPGTALNYGYTF. The CDR3 DNA follows: TGTGCCAGCTCACCCGGGACTGCTCTTAACTATGGCTACACCTTC.

J is TRBJ1-5 and V is TRBV10-3, with D maybe TRBD1 (5 bases). V was cut by 5 bases and J by 5 bases, with 16 bases left in between. Per the germline V gene, CDR1 is ENHRY and CDR2 is SYGVKD. This CDR3 spans 15 amino acids. CDR3 in amino acids: CAISKQGKPDQPQHF. The CDR3 coding sequence is TGTGCCATCAGTAAGCAGGGAAAACCGGATCAGCCCCAGCATTTT.

This chain joins TRBV19 and TRBJ1-5, with 8 bases fitting TRBD1. The CDR3 loop spans 13 amino acids. The trim removed 6 bases at V and 7 bases at J, leaving 5 bases unmatched. CDR1 and CDR2 from the germline V gene are LNHDA and SQIVND (reference sequence). CDR3 residues: CASRTGGAQPQHF. CDR3 DNA sequence: TGTGCCAGTAGAACAGGGGGGGCCCAGCCCCAGCATTTT.